Listed here are 24 T cell receptor beta chains from one sample, sequenced in a study of regulatory T cells in long-lasting Graves disease. TCR beta libraries were built with iRepertoire HTBI primers and Arm-PCR of CDR3 regions. TCRdb recomputed calls from the multiplex PCR reads with MiXCR, one row per CDR3 protein. The table records 550,000 to 650,000 distinct CDR3 sequences, roughly 16% of them present only once. Time point given: newly diagnosed GD, antithyroid drugs for less than 3 months. From RNA extracted from PBMCs, the TCR library was made. These same data were also listed under a study on T cells in Graves' hyperthyroidism and ophthalmopathy.

The source material was peripheral blood mononuclear cells (PBMCs), sampled at new diagnosis, from a patient treated with antithyroid drugs. The receptors originated from a young man with Graves disease.

This clonotype was detected ten times or more. The genes are TRBV20-1 and TRBJ2-1; 9 positions agree with TRBD2. Germline lookup yields CDR1 DFQATT and CDR2 SNEGSKA (reference sequence). The CDR3 is 12 residues long. J lost 10 bases, V lost 5 bases, and 6 bases had no gene match. The CDR3 DNA sequence: TGCAGTGCTTTACTTCTAGCGGGAGAGCAGTTCTTC. Its protein is CSALLLAGEQFF.

This clonotype was detected ten times or more. The chain is built from TRBV7-9 and TRBJ2-3, with a weak D call TRBD1 (5 bases). The V and J ends lost 3 bases and 6 bases respectively, with 16 bases between them. The CDR3 has 15 residues. The germline V gene encodes CDR1 SEHNR and CDR2 FQNEAQ (reference sequence). The CDR3 protein is CASSLVQGHQDTQYF. The CDR3 nucleotides are TGTGCCAGCAGCTTGGTCCAGGGTCATCAGGATACGCAGTATTTT.

This chain joins TRBV14 and TRBJ2-2; D gene unclear. Deletions cut 4 bases from V and 5 bases from J, with 8 bases between. CDR3 length: 13 residues. The germline CDR1 and CDR2 sequences are SGHDN and FVKESK. The CDR3 DNA follows: TGTGCCAGCAGCCCCCGAATTACCGGGGAGCTGTTTTTT. It specifies CASSPRITGELFF.

The table lists this clonotype with many counts. The rearrangement links TRBV10-2 to TRBJ2-7; the D gene is possibly TRBD1 (6 bases). The CDR3 loop spans 16 amino acids. Trimming removed 3 bases from V and 6 bases from J, with 21 bases in between. Germline CDR1 and CDR2: WSHSY and SAAADI. The CDR3 region has the DNA TGCGCCAGCAGTGAAGGGGGAGCAGGCCCGCTCGGCGAGCAGTACTTC. Translated: CASSEGGAGPLGEQYF.

V usage is TRBV5-4 and J usage is TRBJ2-5, with TRBD1 identical over 11 bases. Trimming took 3 bases from V and 4 from J; bases not matched to a gene: 11. CDR3 length equals 17 residues. The germline V gene encodes CDR1 SGHNT and CDR2 YYREEE (reference sequence). The CDR3 nucleotides are TGTGCCAGCAGCTCCGGACAGGGGGCATCCCTTCGAGAGACCCAGTACTTC. Protein product: CASSSGQGASLRETQYF.

The table lists this clonotype with many counts. The chain has TRBV4-1 and TRBJ2-2, with 8 nucleotides matching TRBD2. V lost 4 bases, J lost 0 bases, and 4 bases stayed unmatched. The CDR3 extends over 16 amino acids. Germline V gene sequence: CDR1 MGHRA, CDR2 YSYEKL. The CDR3 spells CASSPVAGTNTGELFF. CDR3 bases: TGCGCCAGCAGCCCTGTAGCGGGGACGAACACCGGGGAGCTGTTTTTT.

In its sample, this clonotype was seen many times. CDR3 bases: TGCGCCAGCAGTGAATTAGCAGTGGGGAACGAGGGGCAGTTCTTC. Protein sequence: CASSELAVGNEGQFF. The rearrangement links TRBV10-2 to TRBJ2-1; D perhaps matches TRBD2 (5 bases). Trimming pared 3 bases from V and 12 bases from J, leaving 21 bases between. The germline CDR1 and CDR2 sequences are WSHSY and SAAADI. The CDR3 loop spans 15 amino acids.

The sample holds many counts of this clonotype. The gene calls are TRBV5-1 and TRBJ2-3, with TRBD1 matching over 9 bases. Germline trimming cut 4 bases from V and 6 bases from J; bases unmatched to any gene: 9. Germline assignment: CDR1 SGHRS and CDR2 YFSETQ. The CDR3 has 15 residues. CDR3 DNA: TGCGCCAGCAGCCGCCGGGACAGGGTGGTGGATACGCAGTATTTT. Its protein is CASSRRDRVVDTQYF.

In its sample, this clonotype was seen many times. V gene TRBV30 combines with J gene TRBJ2-1, with TRBD2 matching 9 bases. CDR1 is GTSNPN and CDR2 is SVGIG in the germline V gene (reference sequence). Trimming at V came to 4 bases and at J to 2 bases, leaving 3 bases not matched to a gene. This CDR3 has 14 residues. The CDR3, as DNA: TGTGCCTGGACCCTAGCGGGAACCTACAATGAGCAGTTCTTC. Translated: CAWTLAGTYNEQFF.

This clonotype was picked up a small number of times. The chain is built from TRBV18 and TRBJ2-5, with D perhaps matching TRBD1 or TRBD2 (5 bases each). Germline assignment: CDR1 KGHSH and CDR2 LQKENI. Trimming left V 3 bases short and J 5 bases short, with 13 bases between. The length of the CDR3 is 14 residues. The CDR3 sequence is CASSPGQRRETQYF. CDR3 bases: TGTGCCAGCTCACCGGGGCAGCGGAGGGAGACCCAGTACTTC.

The CDR3 sequence: CASSLGISYNEQFF. CDR3 nucleotides: TGTGCCAGCAGTTTAGGCATTTCCTACAATGAGCAGTTCTTC. This chain uses TRBV12-3 or TRBV12-4 with TRBJ2-1; D remains ambiguous. The CDR3 spans 14 residues. Trimming took 1 base from V and 1 from J, leaving 5 bases between them.

The chain combines TRBV20-1 with TRBJ1-5; D is unclear. Germline V gives CDR1 DFQATT, CDR2 SNEGSKA (reference sequence). This CDR3 spans 13 amino acids. The CDR3 DNA sequence: TGCAGCGTTAATACGGGAAGCAATCAGCCCCAGCATTTT. Protein sequence: CSVNTGSNQPQHF.

The chain is built from TRBV6-1 and TRBJ2-1; 8 nucleotides match TRBD1. Germline V gives CDR1 MNHNS, CDR2 SASEGT. Trimming removed 6 bases from V and 7 bases from J; junction bases left unmatched: 5. The CDR3 consists of 13 residues. Here the CDR3 reads CASSMDRENEQFF. CDR3 nucleotides: TGTGCCAGCAGCATGGACAGGGAAAATGAGCAGTTCTTC.

V is TRBV5-1 and J is TRBJ2-1; maybe TRBD2 (5 bases). Germline V gene lookup returns CDR1 SGHRS and CDR2 YFSETQ. V was cut by 1 base and J by 0 bases, with 23 bases left in between. This CDR3 is 20 amino acids long. CDR3 in amino acids: CASSLQPSFLNKSSYNEQFF. The CDR3 DNA reads as TGCGCCAGCAGCTTGCAGCCTAGCTTTCTGAACAAGAGCTCCTACAATGAGCAGTTCTTC.

V and J are TRBV10-3 and TRBJ2-2, with 10 positions matching TRBD2. The germline CDR1 and CDR2 sequences are ENHRY and SYGVKD. The CDR3 consists of 17 residues. J lost 5 bases, V lost 1 base, and 7 bases had no gene match. As DNA, the CDR3 is TGTGCCATCAGTGAGTGGGGTGAGGGACTAGCGACCGGGGAGCTGTTTTTT. Amino acids: CAISEWGEGLATGELFF.

This clonotype was picked up one time. The junction departs from the called germline gene at one end, perhaps through a read error. The V and J genes are TRBV3-1 and TRBJ2-1, with TRBD2 matching 9 bases. Per germline, CDR1 LGHDT and CDR2 YNNKEL (reference sequence). CDR3 length equals 18 residues. The chain's CDR3 is CASSQEEVLSGRANKQFF. In nucleotides, the CDR3 is TGTGCCAGCAGCCAAGAGGAGGTTCTTAGCGGGAGAGCCAATAAGCAGTTCTTC.

This clonotype was detected many times. V is TRBV10-2 and J is TRBJ2-3; 10 bases match TRBD2. The CDR3 length is 14 residues. Germline assignment: CDR1 WSHSY and CDR2 SAAADI. V trimming: 4 bases; J trimming: 8 bases; junction bases outside the gene matches: 6. Here the CDR3 DNA reads TGCGCCAGCAGTGCGCTAGCGGGAGAAGCTACGCAGTATTTT. This gives the protein CASSALAGEATQYF.

This clonotype was detected many times. V usage is TRBV20-1 and J usage is TRBJ2-5; D might be TRBD1 or TRBD2, each matching 6 bases. V was cut by 5 bases and J by 4 bases, with 11 bases left in between. The CDR3 runs to 12 residues. The germline V gene has CDR1 DFQATT and CDR2 SNEGSKA (reference sequence). CDR3 in DNA: TGCAGTGCTTCACAGGGAGGAGAGACCCAGTACTTC. Amino acid sequence: CSASQGGETQYF.

In its sample, this clonotype was seen a few times. The chain combines TRBV28 with TRBJ2-7; a weak D match, TRBD2 (6 bases). Germline V gene data show CDR1 as MDHEN and CDR2 as SYDVKM. V lost 4 bases and J lost 3, with 16 bases in between. The length of the CDR3 is 15 residues. CDR3 sequence: CASSSYSAGNYEQYF. In DNA form, the CDR3 reads TGTGCCAGCAGTTCCTATTCCGCGGGGAACTACGAGCAGTACTTC.

The chain has TRBV9 and TRBJ2-5, with 9 bases aligning to TRBD2. V lost 3 bases to trimming and J lost 5 bases; unmatched junction nucleotides: 11. Germline V lookup: CDR1 SGDLS, CDR2 YYNGEE. The CDR3 sequence is 16 residues long. The CDR3 DNA is TGTGCCAGCAGCGCACCCCCCGCGGGAGGGCCTGAGACCCAGTACTTC. Translated, it gives CASSAPPAGGPETQYF. The variable domain in full, completed from reference TRBV9 and TRBJ2-5, reads DSGVTQTPKHLITATGQRVTLRCSPRSGDLSVYWYQQSLDQGLQFLIQYYNGEERAKGNILERFSAQQFPDLHSELNLSSLELGDSALYFCASSAPPAGGPETQYFGPGTRLLVL.

This clonotype was recorded many times. The V and J genes are TRBV6-1 and TRBJ2-4, with 8 bases identical to TRBD2. Per germline, CDR1 MNHNS and CDR2 SASEGT. This CDR3 contains 13 residues. After removal of 5 bases from V and 5 bases from J, the junction contained 2 bases not matched to a gene. The CDR3 DNA reads TGTGCCAGCAGTCCGGGACTAGAAAACATTCAGTACTTC. Protein product: CASSPGLENIQYF.

The chain is built from TRBV28 and TRBJ1-1; tentatively, D is TRBD1 (5 bases). CDR3 length: 14 amino acids. The germline V and J ends were trimmed by 1 base and 4 bases, with 10 bases remaining between them. Germline V gene data show CDR1 as MDHEN and CDR2 as SYDVKM. CDR3 sequence (DNA): TGTGCCAGCAGTTTATCGGCAGGGTTCACTGAAGCTTTCTTT. Its translation: CASSLSAGFTEAFF.

This clonotype was detected only a few times. V and J are TRBV5-4 and TRBJ2-5, with a tentative D call TRBD2 (6 bases). The V end lost 0 bases, the J end lost 7 bases, and 16 bases lay between the germline ends. Germline CDR1 reads SGHNT; CDR2 reads YYREEE (reference sequence). This CDR3 contains 15 residues. CDR3 coding DNA: TGTGCCAGCAGCTTGGGGGGGGTTTCGGATGGGACCCAGTACTTC. It is translated as CASSLGGVSDGTQYF.

This clonotype was observed many times. The chain carries TRBV27 and TRBJ2-7; D might be TRBD1 or TRBD2, each matching 5 bases. The V gene lost 7 bases and the J gene lost 2 bases, with 15 bases spanning the gap. The germline CDR1 and CDR2 sequences are MNHEY and SMNVEV (reference sequence). The CDR3 covers 14 residues. The CDR3 region is CASKPPGPTYEQYF. The CDR3 DNA reads as TGTGCCAGCAAACCACCGGGACCAACCTACGAGCAGTACTTC.